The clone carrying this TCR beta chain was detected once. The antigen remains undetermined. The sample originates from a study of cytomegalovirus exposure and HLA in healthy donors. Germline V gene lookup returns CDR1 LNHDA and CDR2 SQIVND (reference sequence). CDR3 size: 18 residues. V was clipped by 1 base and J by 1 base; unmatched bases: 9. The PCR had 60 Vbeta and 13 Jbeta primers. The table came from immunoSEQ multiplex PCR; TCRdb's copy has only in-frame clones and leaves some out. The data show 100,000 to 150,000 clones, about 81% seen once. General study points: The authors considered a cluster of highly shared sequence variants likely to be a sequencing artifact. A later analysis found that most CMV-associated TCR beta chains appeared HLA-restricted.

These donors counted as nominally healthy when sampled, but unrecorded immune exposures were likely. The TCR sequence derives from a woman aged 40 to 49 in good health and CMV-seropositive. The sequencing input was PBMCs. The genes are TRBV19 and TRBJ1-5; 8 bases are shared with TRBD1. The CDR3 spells CASSIGRGRGRSNQPQHF. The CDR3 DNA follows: TGTGCCAGTAGTATAGGGCGGGGCAGGGGGCGAAGCAATCAGCCCCAGCATTTT. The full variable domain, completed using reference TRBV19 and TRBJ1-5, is DGGITQSPKYLFRKEGQNVTLSCEQNLNHDAMYWYRQDPGQGLRLIYYSQIVNDFQKGDIAEGYSVSREKKESFPLTVTSAQKNPTAFYLCASSIGRGRGRSNQPQHFGDGTRLSIL.